Each of the 4 T cell receptor beta chains below was sequenced from the same sample in a study of regulatory T cells in long-lasting Graves disease. Relying on iRepertoire HTBI primers and Arm-PCR of CDR3 regions, the team built TCR beta libraries. TCRdb re-derived calls from the multiplex PCR reads in MiXCR, one entry per CDR3 protein. Among about 420,000 distinct CDR3 sequences, around 15% were seen once, and the ten largest hold 20% to 25%. Sample time point: newly diagnosed GD, antithyroid drugs for less than 3 months. With RNA extracted from PBMCs as input, the TCR library was made. This same sample was also part of a study on T cells in Graves' hyperthyroidism and ophthalmopathy.

The sequencing used peripheral blood mononuclear cells (PBMCs), collected at new diagnosis, from a patient treated with antithyroid drugs. These receptors all come from a woman younger than 30 with Graves disease.

This chain connects TRBV9 to TRBJ1-3; D call uncertain. Trimming took off 3 bases at V and 8 bases at J, with 12 bases between the two ends. Germline loops: CDR1 SGDLS, CDR2 YYNGEE. The CDR3 covers 13 residues. The chain's CDR3 is CASSAEVWDTIYF. In DNA, the CDR3 is TGTGCCAGCAGCGCCGAGGTTTGGGACACCATATATTTT.

The chain carries TRBV6-2 or TRBV6-3 and TRBJ2-2, with 8 bases lining up with TRBD1. CDR1 and CDR2 (germline): MNHEY, SVGEGT. The CDR3 covers 15 residues. V lost 6 bases and J lost 8; bases outside the gene matches: 11. CDR3 DNA: TGTGCCAGCAGCCCCGGACAGGGCTTTCGAGGGGAGCTGTTTTTT. Its protein product is CASSPGQGFRGELFF.

The V and J genes are TRBV30 and TRBJ2-7; D possibly corresponds to TRBD1 (5 bases). With 1 base removed from V and 6 bases from J, the gap between germline ends came to 7 bases. The CDR3 is 11 residues long. Germline-derived CDR1 and CDR2 are GTSNPN and SVGIG (reference sequence). The CDR3 nucleotides read TGTGCCTGGAGTGCAGGGCTCGAGCAGTACTTC. This gives the protein CAWSAGLEQYF. The variable domain in full, completed from reference TRBV30 and TRBJ2-7, reads SQTIHQWPATLVQPVGSPLSLECTVEGTSNPNLYWYRQAAGRGLQLLFYSVGIGQISSEVPQNLSASRPQDRQFILSSKKLLLSDSGFYLCAWSAGLEQYFGPGTRLTVT.

The V call is TRBV6-2 or TRBV6-3, the J call TRBJ2-1, with TRBD2 identical over 7 bases. CDR1 and CDR2 (germline): MNHEY, SVGEGT. V lost 2 bases and J lost 4; bases outside the gene matches: 8. The CDR3 extends over 16 amino acids. The CDR3 nucleotides are TGTGCCAGCAGTTACCAGGTGATGGGGGGGTACAATGAGCAGTTCTTC. It specifies CASSYQVMGGYNEQFF.